The TCR beta chain under discussion was sequenced for a study of early T cells in non-severe SARS-CoV-2 infection. Study at large: Alpha and beta chains were unpaired, from unsorted whole-blood bulk RNA. Whole-study results and caveats: VDJdb matching, biased toward anti-spike CD8 responses, missed private and CD4 specificities.

In regard to this clonotype: Its specificity is unknown.

V lost 5 bases to trimming and J lost 3 bases; unmatched junction nucleotides: 20. CDR3 size: 19 residues. CDR1 is SGHTA and CDR2 is FQGNSA in the germline V gene. As part of library construction, unique molecular identifiers were attached to individual cDNA molecules. TCRdb re-derived calls from the 5' RACE reads in MiXCR, one entry per CDR3 protein. The table shows 55,000 to 65,000 distinct CDR3 sequences, with 8.5% to 10% occurring only once. This receptor was identified in an adult who was a healthcare worker with PCR-confirmed SARS-CoV-2 infection or an uninfected control (not recorded which). The rearrangement uses TRBV7-2 and TRBJ2-5, with 8 bases identical to TRBD1. The specimen was whole blood. This chain's CDR3 is CASSRTLRDRYPGKETQYF. The CDR3 DNA is TGTGCCAGCAGCAGAACCTTGCGGGACAGGTACCCGGGGAAAGAGACCCAGTACTTC.